These 17 T cell receptor beta chains share one sample of origin, sequenced in a study of memory CD4+ T cells and cytomegalovirus serostatus. Produced via immunoSEQ multiplex PCR; TCRdb's table is partial and in-frame only. This sample yields 35,000 to 55,000 clones, of which about 73% are seen a single time; around 0.99% belongs to the top ten. The sort gate was single viable CD3+CD4+CD8-CD45RO+ cells for memory CD4+ T cells. The material sequenced was memory CD4+ T cells from blood. Receptors were obtained from an adult in good health and CMV-seronegative.

This clone turned up a few times. The CDR3 bases are TGTGCCTGGAGTCCCGGGGTCCAAGAGAGGCCCCAGCATTTT. Its protein product is CAWSPGVQERPQHF. This sequence joins TRBV30 and TRBJ1-5; D call uncertain. This CDR3 has 14 residues. V lost 2 bases, J lost 9 bases, and 17 bases lay in between. From germline, CDR1 is GTSNPN and CDR2 SVGIG (reference sequence).

CDR3 nucleotides: TGTGCCAGCAGCTCAGGACTAAAAGGGGTCACAGATACGCAGTATTTT. Amino acids: CASSSGLKGVTDTQYF. The chain couples TRBV7-3 to TRBJ2-3; weak D call: TRBD2 (6 bases). Germline V gene data show CDR1 as SGHTA and CDR2 as FQGTGA. The germline V and J ends were trimmed by 4 bases and 2 bases, with 16 bases remaining between them. This CDR3 region has 16 residues.

The chain couples TRBV18 to TRBJ1-5; TRBD1 matches 11 bases. V trimming: 2 bases; J trimming: 0 bases; junction bases outside the gene matches: 3. The CDR3 length is 17 residues. CDR1 and CDR2 (germline): KGHSH, LQKENI. In DNA, the CDR3 is TGTGCCAGCTCACCAGGGACAGGGGGATATAGCAATCAGCCCCAGCATTTT. This encodes CASSPGTGGYSNQPQHF.

DNA for the CDR3: TGTGCCAGCACCGGACAGCACAATCAGCCCCAGCATTTT. This translates into CASTGQHNQPQHF. This chain joins TRBV2 and TRBJ1-5; D is perhaps TRBD1 (6 bases). Trimming pared 7 bases from V and 3 bases from J, leaving 10 bases between. CDR3 length: 13 residues. Germline-derived CDR1 and CDR2 are SNHLY and FYNNEI.

The chain is built from TRBV28 and TRBJ1-1; D unclear. Trimming took off 7 bases at V and 0 bases at J, with 15 bases between the two ends. Germline V gives CDR1 MDHEN, CDR2 SYDVKM. This CDR3 region has 15 residues. This CDR3 is CASILRRALNTEAFF. CDR3 bases: TGTGCCAGCATTTTGAGGAGGGCCCTGAACACTGAAGCTTTCTTT.

The J gene is TRBJ2-1, the V gene TRBV5-1; TRBD2 matches at 10 bases. This CDR3 spans 15 amino acids. Germline V gene sequence: CDR1 SGHRS, CDR2 YFSETQ. V trimming: 3 bases; J trimming: 8 bases; junction bases outside the gene matches: 8. The CDR3 DNA sequence: TGCGCCAGCAGCTCAGGGAGCGGGGGGGCCCATGAGCAGTTCTTC. Protein sequence: CASSSGSGGAHEQFF.

The sample holds a few counts of this clone. The genes are TRBV7-8 and TRBJ2-2; D may be TRBD1 (5 bases). Trimming cost V 5 bases and J 13 bases, with 11 bases left between them. Germline V gene sequence: CDR1 SGHVS, CDR2 FQNEAQ. This CDR3 has 11 residues. The CDR3 nucleotides read TGTGCCAGCAGCGCGGCCAGGGTGCTGTTTTTT. The encoded protein is CASSAARVLFF. Filled out from reference TRBV7-8 and TRBJ2-2, the complete variable domain reads GAGVSQSPRYKVAKRGQDVALRCDPISGHVSLFWYQQALGQGPEFLTYFQNEAQLDKSGLPSDRFFAERPEGSVSTLKIQRTQQEDSAVYLCASSAARVLFFGEGSRLTVL.

The genes are TRBV7-2 and TRBJ2-5; 10 bases match TRBD1. This CDR3 is built from 18 residues. CDR1 SGHTA and CDR2 FQGNSA come from the germline V gene. The trim removed 3 bases at V and 1 base at J, leaving 11 bases unmatched. The CDR3 protein is CASSFSKTGGVSQETQYF. CDR3 coding DNA: TGTGCCAGCAGCTTTTCCAAGACAGGGGGCGTTTCCCAAGAGACCCAGTACTTC.

The chain carries TRBV6-1 and TRBJ1-2; D perhaps matches TRBD1 (5 bases). V dropped 2 bases and J dropped 6 bases, with 19 bases sitting between them. This CDR3 is 16 amino acids long. The germline gives CDR1 MNHNS, CDR2 SASEGT. CDR3 in DNA: TGTGCCAGCAGTGAAAAATCCTTAGGGGCGATAGATGGCTACACCTTC. Amino acids: CASSEKSLGAIDGYTF.

The J gene is TRBJ2-5, the V gene TRBV18, with D perhaps TRBD1 or TRBD2 (5 bases each). V shed 2 bases and J shed 3 bases, with 10 bases lying between them. The CDR3 has 14 residues. Germline assignment: CDR1 KGHSH and CDR2 LQKENI. This chain's CDR3 is CASSPVVGEETQYF. The CDR3 coding sequence is TGTGCCAGCTCACCAGTAGTGGGGGAAGAGACCCAGTACTTC.

Concerning this clone itself: At the DNA level, this CDR3 is encoded by other sequences in the same sample as well. V gene TRBV28 combines with J gene TRBJ1-6; TRBD1 aligns across 9 bases. V shed 4 bases and J 2 bases; nucleotides not matched to a gene: 6. The length of the CDR3 is 17 residues. Germline V CDR1 and CDR2: MDHEN, SYDVKM. CDR3 DNA sequence: TGTGCCAGCAGTTCCCGGACAGGGGCAACCTATAATTCACCCCTCCACTTT. Its translation is CASSSRTGATYNSPLHF. Full variable domain (missing parts from reference TRBV28 and TRBJ1-6): DVKVTQSSRYLVKRTGEKVFLECVQDMDHENMFWYRQDPGLGLRLIYFSYDVKMKEKGDIPEGYSVSREKKERFSLILESASTNQTSMYLCASSSRTGATYNSPLHFGNGTRLTVT.

V usage is TRBV18 and J usage is TRBJ1-2; 7 nucleotides match TRBD1. The CDR3 runs to 16 residues. J was trimmed by 1 base and V by 1 base; bases with no gene match: 6. From germline, CDR1 is KGHSH and CDR2 LQKENI. CDR3 loop: CASSPLGTDHNYGYTF. As DNA, the CDR3 is TGTGCCAGCTCACCACTGGGGACAGACCATAACTATGGCTACACCTTC.

This clone was observed once. CDR3 nucleotides: TGCGCCAGCAGCCATAGAGGGGAACACACTGAAGCTTTCTTT. Translation: CASSHRGEHTEAFF. This chain uses TRBV5-1 with TRBJ1-1; tentative D call: TRBD1 (5 bases). Looked up from germline, CDR1 is SGHRS and CDR2 is YFSETQ. The germline V and J ends were trimmed by 4 bases and 3 bases, with 13 bases remaining between them. There are 14 residues in the CDR3.

This clone was seen more than once but under ten times. The chain has TRBV30 and TRBJ1-2, with TRBD1 identical over 7 bases. Germline V gene sequence: CDR1 GTSNPN, CDR2 SVGIG (reference sequence). J lost 5 bases, V lost 2 bases, and 5 bases had no gene match. The CDR3 runs 13 residues. CDR3 loop: CAWSRDRPYGYTF. The CDR3 DNA follows: TGTGCCTGGAGTCGGGACAGACCTTATGGCTACACCTTC. Looking up the rest from reference TRBV30 and TRBJ1-2 gives the full variable domain: SQTIHQWPATLVQPVGSPLSLECTVEGTSNPNLYWYRQAAGRGLQLLFYSVGIGQISSEVPQNLSASRPQDRQFILSSKKLLLSDSGFYLCAWSRDRPYGYTFGSGTRLTVV.

The chain links TRBV29-1 to TRBJ1-4; unclear D gene. Looked up from germline, CDR1 is SQVTM and CDR2 is ANQGSEA. This CDR3 contains 14 residues. The V gene lost 6 bases and the J gene lost 7 bases, with 18 bases spanning the gap. The CDR3 sequence is CSVLGPHRGEKLFF. The CDR3 DNA is TGCAGCGTCCTTGGTCCCCACCGGGGTGAAAAACTGTTTTTT.

This clone was found once. The rearrangement uses TRBV7-6 and TRBJ1-4; D call uncertain. The CDR3 spans 12 residues. Germline V CDR1 and CDR2: SGHVS, FNYEAQ. Deletions cut 3 bases from V and 8 bases from J, with 7 bases between. The CDR3 DNA sequence: TGTGCCAGCAGCTTTTTGGGAGAAAAACTGTTTTTT. Translated: CASSFLGEKLFF. Complete variable domain (other parts from reference TRBV7-6 and TRBJ1-4): GAGVSQSPRYKVTKRGQDVALRCDPISGHVSLYWYRQALGQGPEFLTYFNYEAQQDKSGLPNDRFSAERPEGSISTLTIQRTEQRDSAMYRCASSFLGEKLFFGSGTQLSVL.

V is TRBV7-2 and J is TRBJ1-2; weak D call: TRBD1 (6 bases). V was trimmed by 5 bases and J by 5 bases, leaving 18 bases between them. Looked up from germline, CDR1 is SGHTA and CDR2 is FQGNSA. The CDR3 is 15 amino acids. CDR3 bases: TGTGCCAGCAGCCTAGAGAGGGGGGCAGGGTATGGCTACACCTTC. This encodes CASSLERGAGYGYTF.